This T cell receptor beta chain was sequenced for a study of post-analysis software for immune sequencing data. Study-wide background: The disease courses spanned relapsing-remitting, secondary progressive and progressive-relapsing forms of multiple sclerosis. General observations from the study: Patients showed TRBV5-6, TRBV5-1 and TRBV20-1 among a handful of TRBV segments more frequent than in controls. Normalized Chao1 diversity in multiple sclerosis patients fell significantly below that of controls.

In regard to this clonotype: Its antigen is as yet unknown.

cDNA libraries of TCR beta carried unique molecular identifiers. Each CDR3 protein gets one entry after TCRdb re-called the PCR reads with MiXCR. The table has under 650,000 distinct CDR3 sequences, about 40% seen once. J gave up 5 bases and V 2 bases, and 13 bases lay outside the gene matches. The CDR3 sequence is 18 residues long. Germline values: CDR1 SGDLS, CDR2 YYNGEE. The sequenced material came from blood. This receptor was obtained from a girl aged 5-17 years with multiple sclerosis. V is TRBV9 and J is TRBJ2-3, with 11 bases matching TRBD2. The CDR3 loop is CASSVRTGTSGGGDTQYF. Written as DNA, the CDR3 is TGTGCCAGCAGCGTGAGAACCGGGACTAGCGGAGGGGGAGATACGCAGTATTTT.